Listed here are 18 T cell receptor beta chains from one sample, sequenced in a study of Ad26.COV2.S vaccination and SARS-CoV-2 variants. Treatment here: around 19 received Ad26.COV2.S at low or high dose, single or two shots; about 5 received placebo; per-sample allocation not given. On day 63 after the first injection, vaccine and placebo recipients gave samples. Libraries were prepared by immunoSEQ multiplex PCR; TCRdb keeps only in-frame clonotypes and omits some of them. The sample holds hundreds of thousands of clones, about 88% seen once. Sample: peripheral blood, taken in a trial of Ad26.COV2.S vaccine versus placebo. Source of these receptors: a person between 18 and 60 years old who received the Ad26.COV2.S COVID-19 vaccine or a placebo.

Turning to this clone: Other DNA sequences of this sample code for an identical CDR3. The rearrangement uses TRBV5-1 and TRBJ2-7; TRBD1 aligns across 11 bases. CDR1 is SGHRS and CDR2 is YFSETQ in the germline V gene. The junction had 1 base not matched to a gene; V was cut back by 3 bases and J by 2 bases. CDR3 length: 14 residues. The CDR3 DNA reads as TGCGCCAGCAGCTCGGGACAGGGGGCCTACGAGCAGTACTTC. Encoded protein: CASSSGQGAYEQYF.

This chain joins TRBV5-4 and TRBJ2-7, with D uncertain. The V and J ends lost 0 bases and 6 bases respectively, with 13 bases between them. Germline CDR1 and CDR2: SGHNT and YYREEE (reference sequence). This CDR3 region has 14 residues. CDR3 DNA: TGTGCCAGCAGCTTGGGCCTTTCGGGTCCCGAGCAGTACTTC. It yields the protein CASSLGLSGPEQYF.

About this clone: Other DNA sequences in this sample translate to the same CDR3. In DNA form, the CDR3 reads TGTGCCAGCAGGGGGCAGGGGAATTCACCCCTCCACTTT. Translated, it gives CASRGQGNSPLHF. This chain connects TRBV12-3 or TRBV12-4 to TRBJ1-6; possible D gene TRBD1, 6 bases. This CDR3 is 13 amino acids long. Trimming stripped 6 bases from V and 7 bases from J, with 10 bases between.

The V call is TRBV28, the J call TRBJ1-2; 7 nucleotides agree with TRBD1. The junction had 5 bases not matched to a gene; V was cut back by 5 bases and J by 8 bases. CDR3 length: 12 residues. Per the germline V gene, CDR1 is MDHEN and CDR2 is SYDVKM. CDR3 DNA: TGTGCCAGCAGTGAACAGGGGTCGGGCTACACCTTC. This encodes CASSEQGSGYTF.

The genes are TRBV5-4 and TRBJ2-3; D possibly corresponds to TRBD2 (7 bases). V was pared by 6 bases and J by 2 bases, with 22 bases between. Germline-derived CDR1 and CDR2 are SGHNT and YYREEE (reference sequence). The length of the CDR3 is 17 residues. Here the CDR3 DNA reads TGTGCCAGCATCAACCCGGGGGGTGGACAGTCCACAGATACGCAGTATTTT. This sequence encodes CASINPGGGQSTDTQYF.

V usage is TRBV10-2 and J usage is TRBJ2-7, with 7 nucleotides matching TRBD1. Germline trimming cut 6 bases from V and 0 bases from J; bases unmatched to any gene: 8. CDR1 WSHSY and CDR2 SAAADI come from the germline V gene. This CDR3 region has 15 residues. The CDR3 reads CASRNAGTASYEQYF. The CDR3, as DNA: TGCGCCAGCAGGAACGCCGGGACAGCCTCCTACGAGCAGTACTTC.

This clone has only one observation. This chain joins TRBV4-2 and TRBJ2-5; 8 bases line up with TRBD1. This CDR3 is built from 15 residues. The junction had 4 bases not matched to a gene; V was cut back by 2 bases and J by 2 bases. Germline CDR1 and CDR2: LGHNA and YNFKEQ. The CDR3 bases are TGTGCCAGCAGCCAACAGGGGGCCGAACAAGAGACCCAGTACTTC. Protein: CASSQQGAEQETQYF.

This clone was counted many times. The chain combines TRBV19 with TRBJ2-2, with D tentatively TRBD2 (5 bases). The CDR3 is 15 amino acids. From germline, CDR1 is LNHDA and CDR2 SQIVND (reference sequence). Trimming left V 4 bases short and J 3 bases short, with 12 bases between. The CDR3 sequence: CASSKRTDYTGELFF. CDR3 DNA sequence: TGTGCCAGTAGTAAGCGGACGGACTACACCGGGGAGCTGTTTTTT.

CDR3 residues: CASSPSLPRIEAFF. The CDR3 DNA reads TGTGCCAGCAGTCCCAGTCTCCCGAGGATTGAAGCTTTCTTT. This chain links TRBV28 with TRBJ1-1; D unclear. Germline assignment: CDR1 MDHEN and CDR2 SYDVKM. Trimming pared 5 bases from V and 7 bases from J, leaving 17 bases between. The CDR3 has 14 amino acids.

V and J are TRBV4-3 and TRBJ2-3; 7 bases line up with TRBD2. Germline V gene data show CDR1 as LGHNA and CDR2 as YSLEER. CDR3 length: 14 amino acids. Germline trimming cut 6 bases from V and 1 base from J; bases unmatched to any gene: 4. The CDR3 loop is CASSRLAGTDTQYF. The CDR3 DNA is TGCGCCAGCAGTCGTCTAGCGGGCACAGATACGCAGTATTTT.

The chain carries TRBV19 and TRBJ2-3, with D tentatively TRBD1 or TRBD2 (5 bases each). This CDR3 spans 14 amino acids. The V end lost 7 bases, the J end lost 1 base, and 12 bases lay between the germline ends. The germline CDR1 and CDR2 sequences are LNHDA and SQIVND (reference sequence). The CDR3 is CASIEGQGTDTQYF. The CDR3 coding sequence is TGTGCCAGTATAGAGGGGCAAGGCACAGATACGCAGTATTTT.

This chain uses TRBV5-4 with TRBJ1-2; 12 nucleotides align to TRBD1. The CDR3 length is 14 residues. J was trimmed by 8 bases and V by 0 bases; bases with no gene match: 2. CDR1 and CDR2 from the germline V gene are SGHNT and YYREEE (reference sequence). Here the CDR3 DNA reads TGTGCCAGCAGCTTGGGGGACAGGGGGCACGGCTACACCTTC. Protein: CASSLGDRGHGYTF.

This rearrangement joins TRBV7-9 to TRBJ2-7; perhaps TRBD2 as D (5 bases). Trimming stripped 5 bases from V and 0 bases from J, with 20 bases between. This CDR3 region has 17 residues. From germline, CDR1 is SEHNR and CDR2 FQNEAQ (reference sequence). The CDR3 loop reads CASSPYGGVGGSYEQYF. The DNA for the CDR3 is TGTGCCAGCAGCCCCTACGGAGGAGTGGGTGGCTCCTACGAGCAGTACTTC.

This chain links TRBV18 with TRBJ2-2; no clear D. This CDR3 spans 14 amino acids. V dropped 5 bases and J dropped 4 bases, with 11 bases sitting between them. Germline V CDR1 and CDR2: KGHSH, LQKENI. The CDR3 DNA reads as TGTGCCAGCTCATCACGACTGATCACCGGGGAGCTGTTTTTT. Its protein is CASSSRLITGELFF.

This chain uses TRBV2 with TRBJ2-2, with 8 positions matching TRBD2. With 5 bases clipped from V and 7 bases from J, the junction kept 9 bases outside the gene matches. Germline V gene lookup returns CDR1 SNHLY and CDR2 FYNNEI. The CDR3 length is 15 residues. Here the CDR3 DNA reads TGTGCCAGCAGTCTTATCGGGAGGGCCCGCGGGGAGCTGTTTTTT. Encoded protein: CASSLIGRARGELFF.

This clone has only one observation. The chain couples TRBV5-1 to TRBJ2-3; tentatively, D is TRBD1 or TRBD2 (5 bases each). This CDR3 is 14 amino acids long. Trimming took off 4 bases at V and 2 bases at J, with 11 bases between the two ends. Looked up from germline, CDR1 is SGHRS and CDR2 is YFSETQ. The chain's CDR3 is CASSEWDPTDTQYF. The CDR3 DNA reads TGCGCCAGCAGCGAATGGGACCCCACAGATACGCAGTATTTT.

This chain links TRBV3-1 (or the pseudogene TRBV3-2) with TRBJ1-5; no definite D call. The length of the CDR3 is 15 residues. CDR1 is LGHDT and CDR2 is YNNKEL in the germline V gene (reference sequence). V was pared by 1 base and J by 4 bases, with 11 bases between. The CDR3 DNA sequence: TGTGCCAGCAGCCAAGGTGGTAGCAGTAATCAGCCCCAGCATTTT. It is translated as CASSQGGSSNQPQHF.

The V and J genes are TRBV10-2 and TRBJ1-6, with D uncertain. V lost 6 bases to trimming and J lost 0 bases, with 9 bases between them. The germline CDR1 and CDR2 sequences are WSHSY and SAAADI. The CDR3 has 15 amino acids. CDR3 in amino acids: CASRGGVSYNSPLHF. As DNA, the CDR3 is TGCGCCAGCAGGGGCGGAGTCTCCTATAATTCACCCCTCCACTTT.